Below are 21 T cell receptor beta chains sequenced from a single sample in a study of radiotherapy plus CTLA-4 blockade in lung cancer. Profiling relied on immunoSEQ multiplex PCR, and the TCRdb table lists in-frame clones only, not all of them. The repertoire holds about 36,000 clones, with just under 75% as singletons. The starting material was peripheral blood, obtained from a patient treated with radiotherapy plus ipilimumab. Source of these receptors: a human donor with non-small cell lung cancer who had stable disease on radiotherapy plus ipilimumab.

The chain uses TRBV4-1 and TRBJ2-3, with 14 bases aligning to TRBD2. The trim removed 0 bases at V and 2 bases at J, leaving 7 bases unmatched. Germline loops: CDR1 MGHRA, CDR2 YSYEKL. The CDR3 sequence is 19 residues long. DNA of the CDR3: TGCGCCAGCAGCCAAGATTGGGGACTAGCGGGGGCCAACACAGATACGCAGTATTTT. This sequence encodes CASSQDWGLAGANTDTQYF.

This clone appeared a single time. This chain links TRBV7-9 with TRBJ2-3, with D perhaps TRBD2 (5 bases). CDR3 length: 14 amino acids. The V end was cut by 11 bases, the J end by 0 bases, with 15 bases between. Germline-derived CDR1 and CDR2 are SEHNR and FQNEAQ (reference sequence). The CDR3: CAVGRGRSTDTQYF. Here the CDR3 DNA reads TGTGCCGTGGGGAGAGGAAGGAGCACAGATACGCAGTATTTT.

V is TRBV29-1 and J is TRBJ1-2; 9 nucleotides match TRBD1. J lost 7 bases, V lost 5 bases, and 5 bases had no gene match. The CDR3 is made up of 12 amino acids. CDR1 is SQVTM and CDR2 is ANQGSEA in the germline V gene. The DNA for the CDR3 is TGCAGCGTTTCTGGACAGGGGTCTGGCTACACCTTC. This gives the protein CSVSGQGSGYTF.

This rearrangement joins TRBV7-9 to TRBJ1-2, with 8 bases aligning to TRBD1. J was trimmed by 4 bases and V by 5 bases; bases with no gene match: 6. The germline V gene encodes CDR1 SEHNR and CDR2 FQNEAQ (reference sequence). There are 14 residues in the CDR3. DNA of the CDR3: TGTGCCAGCAGCCCAAGGACAGGGACCTATGGCTACACCTTC. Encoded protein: CASSPRTGTYGYTF.

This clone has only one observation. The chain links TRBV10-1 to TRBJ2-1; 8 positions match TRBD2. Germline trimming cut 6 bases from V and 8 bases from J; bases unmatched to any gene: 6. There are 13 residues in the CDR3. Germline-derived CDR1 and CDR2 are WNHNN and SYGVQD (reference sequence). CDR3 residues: CASSPGGSHEQFF. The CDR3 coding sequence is TGCGCCAGCAGCCCGGGAGGGAGCCATGAGCAGTTCTTC.

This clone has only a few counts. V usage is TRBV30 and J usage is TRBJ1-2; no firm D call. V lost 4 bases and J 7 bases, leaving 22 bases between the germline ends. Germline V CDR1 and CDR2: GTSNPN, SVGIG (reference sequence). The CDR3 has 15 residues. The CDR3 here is CAWTPVSDYLGGYTF. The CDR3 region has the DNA TGTGCCTGGACCCCGGTGTCGGACTATCTTGGTGGCTACACCTTC.

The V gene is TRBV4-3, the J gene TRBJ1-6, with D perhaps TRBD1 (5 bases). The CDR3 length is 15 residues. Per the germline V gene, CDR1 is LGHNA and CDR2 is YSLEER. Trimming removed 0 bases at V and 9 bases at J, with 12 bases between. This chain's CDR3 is CASSQDLAGSSPLHF. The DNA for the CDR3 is TGCGCCAGCAGCCAAGATCTTGCAGGGTCTTCACCCCTCCACTTT.

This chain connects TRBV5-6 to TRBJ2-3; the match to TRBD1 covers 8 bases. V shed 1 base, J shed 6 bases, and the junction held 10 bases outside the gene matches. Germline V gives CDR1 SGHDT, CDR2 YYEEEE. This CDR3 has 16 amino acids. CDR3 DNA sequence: TGTGCCAGCAGCTTGATCCCTACAGGGGGTATGGATACGCAGTATTTT. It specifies CASSLIPTGGMDTQYF.

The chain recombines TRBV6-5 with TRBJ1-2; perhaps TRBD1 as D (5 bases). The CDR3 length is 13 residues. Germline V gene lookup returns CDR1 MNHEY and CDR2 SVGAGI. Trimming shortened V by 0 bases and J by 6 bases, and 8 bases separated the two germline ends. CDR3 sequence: CASSYSQGDGYTF. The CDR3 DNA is TGTGCCAGCAGTTACTCGCAAGGGGATGGCTACACCTTC.

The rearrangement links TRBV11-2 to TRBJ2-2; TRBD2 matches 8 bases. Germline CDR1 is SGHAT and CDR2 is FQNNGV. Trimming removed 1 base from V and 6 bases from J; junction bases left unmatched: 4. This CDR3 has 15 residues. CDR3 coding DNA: TGTGCCAGCAGCTTAGGACTAGCGATGGCCGGGGAGCTGTTTTTT. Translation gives CASSLGLAMAGELFF.

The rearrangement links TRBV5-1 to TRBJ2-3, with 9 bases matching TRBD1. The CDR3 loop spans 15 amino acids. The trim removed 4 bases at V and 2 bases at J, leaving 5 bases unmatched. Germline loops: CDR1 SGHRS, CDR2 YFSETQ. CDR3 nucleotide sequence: TGCGCCAGCAGCCTCCGGGACAGGGTCACAGATACGCAGTATTTT. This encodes CASSLRDRVTDTQYF. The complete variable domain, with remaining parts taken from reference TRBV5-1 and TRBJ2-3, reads KAGVTQTPRYLIKTRGQQVTLSCSPISGHRSVSWYQQTPGQGLQFLFEYFSETQRNKGNFPGRFSGRQFSNSRSEMNVSTLELGDSALYLCASSLRDRVTDTQYFGPGTRLTVL.

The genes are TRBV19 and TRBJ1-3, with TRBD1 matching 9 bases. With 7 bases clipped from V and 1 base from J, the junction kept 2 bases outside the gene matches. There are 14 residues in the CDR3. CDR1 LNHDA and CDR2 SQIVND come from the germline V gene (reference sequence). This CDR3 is CASTGTGSGNTIYF. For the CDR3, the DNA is TGTGCCAGTACTGGGACAGGGTCTGGAAACACCATATATTTT.

The chain's CDR3 is CASSTQRGTYNEQFF. DNA of the CDR3: TGTGCCAGCAGTACCCAGCGGGGCACCTACAATGAGCAGTTCTTC. J is TRBJ2-1 and V is TRBV6-5, with TRBD2 matching 7 bases. V was clipped by 5 bases and J by 2 bases; unmatched bases: 6. This CDR3 has 15 residues. CDR1 is MNHEY, CDR2 SVGAGI, per germline.

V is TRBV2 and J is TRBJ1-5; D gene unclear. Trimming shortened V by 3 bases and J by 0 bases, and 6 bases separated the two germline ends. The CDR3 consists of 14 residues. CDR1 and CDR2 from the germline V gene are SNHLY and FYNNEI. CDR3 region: CASSDVYSNQPQHF. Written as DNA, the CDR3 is TGTGCCAGCAGTGATGTATATAGCAATCAGCCCCAGCATTTT.

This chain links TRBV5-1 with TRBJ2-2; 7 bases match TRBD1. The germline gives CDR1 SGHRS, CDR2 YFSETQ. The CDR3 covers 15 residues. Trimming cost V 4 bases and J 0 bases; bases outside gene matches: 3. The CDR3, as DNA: TGCGCCAGCAGCATACAGGGGTCGAACACCGGGGAGCTGTTTTTT. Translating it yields CASSIQGSNTGELFF.

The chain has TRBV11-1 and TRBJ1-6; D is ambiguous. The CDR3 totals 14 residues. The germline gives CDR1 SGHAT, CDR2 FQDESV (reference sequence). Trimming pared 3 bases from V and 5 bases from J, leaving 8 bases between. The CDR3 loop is CASSFGVNNSPLHF. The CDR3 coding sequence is TGTGCCAGCAGCTTTGGAGTGAATAATTCACCCCTCCACTTT. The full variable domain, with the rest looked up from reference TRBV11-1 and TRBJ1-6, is EAEVAQSPRYKITEKSQAVAFWCDPISGHATLYWYRQILGQGPELLVQFQDESVVDDSQLPKDRFSAERLKGVDSTLKIQPAELGDSAMYLCASSFGVNNSPLHFGNGTRLTVT.

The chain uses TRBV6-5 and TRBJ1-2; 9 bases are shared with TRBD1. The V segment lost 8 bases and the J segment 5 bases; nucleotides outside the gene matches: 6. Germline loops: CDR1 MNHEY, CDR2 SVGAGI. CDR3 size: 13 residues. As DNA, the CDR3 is TGTGCCAGCCTGAGGACAGGGGAATATGGCTACACCTTC. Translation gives CASLRTGEYGYTF.

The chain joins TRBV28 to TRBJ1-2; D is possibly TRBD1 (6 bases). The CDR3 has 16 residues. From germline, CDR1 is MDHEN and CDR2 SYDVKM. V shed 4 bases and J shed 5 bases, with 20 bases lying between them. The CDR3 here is CASSSPSGVGGYGYTF. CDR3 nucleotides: TGTGCCAGCAGTTCCCCTTCAGGGGTCGGGGGGTATGGCTACACCTTC.

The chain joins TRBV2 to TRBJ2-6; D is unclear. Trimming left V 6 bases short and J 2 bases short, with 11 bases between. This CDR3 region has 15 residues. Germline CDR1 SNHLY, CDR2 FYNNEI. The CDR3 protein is CASSYMLAGANVLTF. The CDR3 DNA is TGTGCCAGCAGCTATATGCTAGCTGGGGCCAACGTCCTGACTTTC.

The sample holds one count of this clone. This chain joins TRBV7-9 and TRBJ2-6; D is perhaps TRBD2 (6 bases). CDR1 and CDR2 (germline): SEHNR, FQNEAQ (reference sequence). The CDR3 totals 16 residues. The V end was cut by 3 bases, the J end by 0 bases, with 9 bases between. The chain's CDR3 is CASSLGTYSGANVLTF. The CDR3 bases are TGTGCCAGCAGCTTGGGGACTTACTCTGGGGCCAACGTCCTGACTTTC.

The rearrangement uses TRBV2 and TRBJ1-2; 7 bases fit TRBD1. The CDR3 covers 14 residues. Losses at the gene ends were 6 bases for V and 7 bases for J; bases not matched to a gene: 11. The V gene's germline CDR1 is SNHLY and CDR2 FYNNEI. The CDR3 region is CASSAITGVPGYTF. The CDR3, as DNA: TGTGCCAGCAGCGCTATCACAGGGGTCCCTGGCTACACCTTC. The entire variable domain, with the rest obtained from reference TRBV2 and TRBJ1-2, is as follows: EPEVTQTPSHQVTQMGQEVILRCVPISNHLYFYWYRQILGQKVEFLVSFYNNEISEKSEIFDDQFSVERPDGSNFTLKIRSTKLEDSAMYFCASSAITGVPGYTFGSGTRLTVV.